Below are 10 T cell receptor beta chains sequenced from a single sample in a study of beta chain features in type 1 diabetes. The antigens these receptors bind are not known. cDNA synthesis used the whole RNA isolate, giving expressed TCRB sequences. The table came from immunoSEQ multiplex PCR; TCRdb's copy has only in-frame clones and leaves some out. The sample lists some 290,000 clones, roughly an eighth occurring once. Study-wide results and caveats: When Type 1 diabetes patients were examined, their TCRB CDR3s proved moderately but significantly shorter in all four CD4+ subsets.

The specimen sequenced was naive CD4+ T cells from blood. The source of these receptors is a man aged 25-40 years with type 1 diabetes.

In its sample, this clone was seen a few times. CDR3 nucleotides: TGTGCCAGCACCGAGACCGGAGGCAATCAGCCCCAGCATTTT. It specifies CASTETGGNQPQHF. The chain links TRBV6-1 to TRBJ1-5; no definite D call. The CDR3 spans 14 residues. V shed 7 bases and J shed 2 bases, with 12 bases lying between them. Germline-derived CDR1 and CDR2 are MNHNS and SASEGT.

This clone appeared once. The chain links TRBV7-2 to TRBJ2-1, with 7 bases fitting TRBD1. The CDR3 runs 17 residues. CDR1 SGHTA and CDR2 FQGNSA come from the germline V gene. V shed 5 bases and J 4 bases; nucleotides not matched to a gene: 14. The CDR3 is CASSPLRRGLYYNEQFF. The CDR3 DNA reads TGTGCCAGCAGCCCACTCCGTAGGGGGCTTTATTACAATGAGCAGTTCTTC.

This clone came up a few times. The chain couples TRBV6-1 to TRBJ2-2, with TRBD1 matching 7 bases. V gave up 6 bases and J gave up 0 bases; unmatched junction bases: 4. This CDR3 region has 15 residues. Germline CDR1 and CDR2: MNHNS and SASEGT. CDR3 nucleotides: TGTGCCAGCAGACAACAGGGGCCGAACACCGGGGAGCTGTTTTTT. This translates into CASRQQGPNTGELFF.

The chain carries TRBV28 and TRBJ2-4, with 7 positions matching TRBD1. V lost 8 bases, J lost 6 bases, and 4 bases stayed unmatched. The CDR3 totals 12 residues. Germline loops: CDR1 MDHEN, CDR2 SYDVKM. The chain's CDR3 is CASQQGTNIQYF. DNA of the CDR3: TGTGCCAGCCAACAGGGGACAAACATTCAGTACTTC.

This clone was seen a handful of times. The rearrangement uses TRBV5-1 and TRBJ2-1, with 10 bases fitting TRBD2. The V gene end was trimmed by 0 bases and the J gene end by 3 bases; junction bases not matched to a gene: 3. The CDR3 consists of 16 residues. Germline V gene lookup returns CDR1 SGHRS and CDR2 YFSETQ. CDR3 loop: CASSLELAGNYNEQFF. CDR3 coding DNA: TGCGCCAGCAGCTTGGAACTAGCGGGGAACTACAATGAGCAGTTCTTC.

This clone has only a few counts. The chain employs TRBV5-4 and TRBJ2-7; TRBD2 matches at 14 bases. This CDR3 is built from 16 residues. The V gene's germline CDR1 is SGHNT and CDR2 YYREEE (reference sequence). V was pared by 2 bases and J by 5 bases, with 6 bases of the junction left unmatched. Here the CDR3 DNA reads TGTGCCAGCAGCTTAGGACTAGCGGGAGGTGGCAACGAGCAGTACTTC. It translates to CASSLGLAGGGNEQYF.

The sample holds a few counts of this clone. The J gene is TRBJ2-1, the V gene TRBV5-1; D gene ambiguous. Germline CDR1 SGHRS, CDR2 YFSETQ. The V end was cut by 1 base, the J end by 9 bases, with 14 bases between. There are 14 residues in the CDR3. The DNA of the CDR3 is TGCGCCAGCAGCTTGTCGGTGTCGGTGGTTGAGCAGTTCTTC. This encodes CASSLSVSVVEQFF.

V gene TRBV30 combines with J gene TRBJ2-7; 8 nucleotides match TRBD1. V trimming: 5 bases; J trimming: 2 bases; junction bases outside the gene matches: 2. This CDR3 has 12 residues. The V gene's germline CDR1 is GTSNPN and CDR2 SVGIG (reference sequence). CDR3 region: CAWGQGAYEQYF. DNA of the CDR3: TGTGCCTGGGGACAGGGCGCCTACGAGCAGTACTTC.

The V call is TRBV18, the J call TRBJ2-3; D may be TRBD2 (6 bases). The CDR3 runs to 12 residues. The V end lost 6 bases, the J end lost 6 bases, and 10 bases lay between the germline ends. Germline values: CDR1 KGHSH, CDR2 LQKENI. CDR3 DNA: TGTGCCAGCTCTCTTCTAGCGGATACGCAGTATTTT. This encodes CASSLLADTQYF. Together with reference TRBV18 and TRBJ2-3, the CDR3 gives the full variable domain: NAGVMQNPRHLVRRRGQEARLRCSPMKGHSHVYWYRQLPEEGLKFMVYLQKENIIDESGMPKERFSAEFPKEGPSILRIQQVVRGDSAAYFCASSLLADTQYFGPGTRLTVL.

The rearrangement joins TRBV2 to TRBJ1-5; tentative D call: TRBD1 (6 bases). The CDR3 extends over 13 amino acids. V lost 4 bases and J 3 bases, leaving 7 bases between the germline ends. The germline V gene encodes CDR1 SNHLY and CDR2 FYNNEI. CDR3 nucleotide sequence: TGTGCCAGCAGTGGGACAGTCAATCAGCCCCAGCATTTT. Translated, it gives CASSGTVNQPQHF.